Presented here are 14 T cell receptor beta chains from one specimen sequenced in a study of cytomegalovirus exposure and HLA in healthy donors. Primers: 60 Vbeta forward and 13 Jbeta reverse. Method: immunoSEQ multiplex PCR; TCRdb's copy keeps in-frame clones and lacks some. The profile shows tens of thousands of clones, approximately 57% of them singletons. The sample consisted of PBMCs. The source of these receptors is a woman aged 25 to 39 in good health and CMV-seronegative.

V is TRBV5-1 and J is TRBJ2-2; 7 bases are shared with TRBD2. The CDR3 length is 13 residues. Germline CDR1 reads SGHRS; CDR2 reads YFSETQ. J gave up 6 bases and V 5 bases, and 4 bases lay outside the gene matches. CDR3 protein: CASSLAASGELFF. CDR3 DNA: TGCGCCAGCAGTCTAGCGGCCTCCGGGGAGCTGTTTTTT.

This chain links TRBV5-1 with TRBJ2-3, with a tentative D call TRBD2 (6 bases). The CDR3 loop spans 16 amino acids. CDR1 SGHRS and CDR2 YFSETQ come from the germline V gene. With 3 bases removed from V and 0 bases from J, the gap between germline ends came to 14 bases. The CDR3 is CASSSASASSTDTQYF. For the CDR3, the DNA is TGCGCCAGCAGCTCGGCTAGCGCATCTAGCACAGATACGCAGTATTTT.

V and J are TRBV28 and TRBJ1-3; D perhaps matches TRBD1 (6 bases). In germline, CDR1 is MDHEN, CDR2 SYDVKM. Between the trimmed V and J ends, which lost 7 bases and 4 bases, there was a span of 23 bases. There are 17 residues in the CDR3. Here the CDR3 DNA reads TGTGCCAGCATTCTCACTACCCGGGGGGCGGTGGGAAACACCATATATTTT. The encoded protein is CASILTTRGAVGNTIYF.

The table lists this clone with a few counts. The genes are TRBV5-6 and TRBJ1-4; perhaps TRBD1 as D (5 bases). V was trimmed by 5 bases and J by 6 bases, leaving 11 bases between them. The length of the CDR3 is 13 residues. Germline values: CDR1 SGHDT, CDR2 YYEEEE. CDR3 protein: CASSSRGDEKLFF. The CDR3 bases are TGTGCCAGCAGTTCTCGGGGGGATGAAAAACTGTTTTTT.

To note about this clone: Different DNA sequences within this sample yield the same CDR3. The V gene is TRBV6-5, the J gene TRBJ2-3; 8 bases are a match to TRBD2. Germline V CDR1 and CDR2: MNHEY, SVGAGI. J was trimmed by 2 bases and V by 2 bases; bases with no gene match: 3. The CDR3 has 15 amino acids. CDR3 region: CASSYRGGPTDTQYF. In DNA, the CDR3 is TGTGCCAGCAGTTACCGGGGGGGGCCCACAGATACGCAGTATTTT.

V usage is TRBV18 and J usage is TRBJ2-1; 7 bases match TRBD1. CDR1 and CDR2 from the germline V gene are KGHSH and LQKENI. The ends lost 5 bases at V and 2 bases at J; junction bases unmatched: 3. The CDR3 runs 14 residues. CDR3 bases: TGTGCCAGCTCAAGGCAGGGGGCCTACAATGAGCAGTTCTTC. Translation: CASSRQGAYNEQFF.

This clone occurred a few times. The rearrangement joins TRBV18 to TRBJ1-2, with D hard to call. The germline gives CDR1 KGHSH, CDR2 LQKENI. The CDR3 runs 16 residues. The germline V and J ends were trimmed by 0 bases and 4 bases, with 15 bases remaining between them. CDR3: CASSPPGGPDAYGYTF. CDR3 sequence (DNA): TGTGCCAGCTCACCACCGGGAGGACCCGACGCCTATGGCTACACCTTC.

This chain links TRBV4-1 with TRBJ1-1, with TRBD1 matching over 7 bases. After removal of 2 bases from V and 6 bases from J, the junction contained 12 bases not matched to a gene. Per germline, CDR1 MGHRA and CDR2 YSYEKL. The CDR3 length is 16 residues. CDR3 region: CASSQSNDRVKAEAFF. CDR3 coding DNA: TGCGCCAGCAGCCAATCTAACGACAGGGTAAAAGCTGAAGCTTTCTTT.

The V call is TRBV7-2, the J call TRBJ2-3, with D possibly being TRBD2 (5 bases). From germline, CDR1 is SGHTA and CDR2 FQGNSA. The length of the CDR3 is 13 residues. The V end lost 5 bases, the J end lost 4 bases, and 10 bases lay between the germline ends. The CDR3 nucleotides read TGTGCCAGCAGCCCGGGGATTGCAGATACGCAGTATTTT. Translating it yields CASSPGIADTQYF.

The J gene is TRBJ2-2, the V gene TRBV7-2; D is undetermined. Germline-derived CDR1 and CDR2 are SGHTA and FQGNSA. The V gene lost 1 base and the J gene lost 8 bases, with 8 bases spanning the gap. The CDR3 covers 13 residues. The DNA for the CDR3 is TGTGCCAGCAGCTTAGATACGCGAGGGGAGCTGTTTTTT. Translating it yields CASSLDTRGELFF.

The chain links TRBV9 to TRBJ2-7; 13 bases line up with TRBD2. This CDR3 has 15 amino acids. V dropped 5 bases and J dropped 6; count of bases not matched to a gene: 8. CDR1 is SGDLS and CDR2 is YYNGEE in the germline V gene. The chain's CDR3 is CASSASGTSGTEQYF. The CDR3 nucleotides are TGTGCCAGCAGTGCCTCCGGGACTAGCGGGACCGAGCAGTACTTC.

This clone was counted only a few times. The chain carries TRBV4-1 and TRBJ2-4; perhaps TRBD2 as D (5 bases). The V end lost 0 bases, the J end lost 7 bases, and 16 bases lay between the germline ends. Germline CDR1 is MGHRA and CDR2 is YSYEKL. The CDR3 consists of 16 residues. The DNA of the CDR3 is TGCGCCAGCAGCCAAGATTCAGCGGCCTGGTCGAACATTCAGTACTTC. It is translated as CASSQDSAAWSNIQYF.

V and J are TRBV4-1 and TRBJ1-6; no clear D. This CDR3 comprises 14 residues. The germline V and J ends were trimmed by 8 bases and 10 bases, with 18 bases remaining between them. CDR1 is MGHRA, CDR2 YSYEKL, per germline. The CDR3 sequence: CASVLDPLGSPLHF. DNA for the CDR3: TGCGCCAGCGTGCTTGACCCCCTGGGCTCACCCCTCCACTTT.

The rearrangement links TRBV5-1 to TRBJ1-1, with a weak D call TRBD1 (5 bases). V was clipped by 0 bases and J by 8 bases, with 11 bases between them. The germline V gene encodes CDR1 SGHRS and CDR2 YFSETQ. The CDR3 spans 13 residues. CDR3 loop: CASSLVQGREAFF. CDR3 in DNA: TGCGCCAGCAGCTTGGTCCAGGGTAGGGAAGCTTTCTTT.